The T cell receptor beta chain described here comes from a study of blood T cell repertoires in COVID-19. Study context: Researchers got acute and convalescent COVID-19 samples from the United States, Italy and Spain. Nucleic acid was either cDNA or gDNA, and it came from T cells, B-cell-depleted T cells, or PBMCs.

The authors' processing: Estimation of nucleated cell counts relied on the amplification of reference gene primers. Using immunoSEQ multiplex PCR, the repertoire was profiled, and TCRdb retains in-frame clones only, with some absent. From that table come the V and J calls and clone size; the DNA was used to work out D and trimming. Of 20,000 to 30,000 clones listed, approximately 78% were seen once; the top ten hold approximately 8.4%. The CDR3 loop spans 16 amino acids. Germline CDR1 is WNHNN and CDR2 is SYGVQD (reference sequence). V was shortened by 4 bases and J by 3 bases, with 15 bases between the two germline ends.

Sequencing was carried out using peripheral blood. The chain combines TRBV10-1 with TRBJ1-4, with D tentatively TRBD1 (6 bases). The receptor was derived from a human donor in a cohort sampled during active COVID-19. For the CDR3, the DNA is TGCGCCAGCAGTGGATCAGGGGAACGGGCTAATGAAAAACTGTTTTTT. As protein: CASSGSGERANEKLFF.